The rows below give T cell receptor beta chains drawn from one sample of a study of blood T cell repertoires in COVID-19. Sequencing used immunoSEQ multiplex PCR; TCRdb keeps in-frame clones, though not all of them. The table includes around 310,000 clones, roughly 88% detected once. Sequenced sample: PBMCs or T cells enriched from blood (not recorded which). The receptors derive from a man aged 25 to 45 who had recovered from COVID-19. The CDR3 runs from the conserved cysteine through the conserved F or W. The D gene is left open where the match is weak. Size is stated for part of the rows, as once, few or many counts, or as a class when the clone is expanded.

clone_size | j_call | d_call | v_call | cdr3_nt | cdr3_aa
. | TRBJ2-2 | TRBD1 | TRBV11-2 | TGTGCCAGCACCCAGCTCGTAACCGGGACAGGGGACACCGGGGAGCTGTTTTTT | CASTQLVTGTGDTGELFF
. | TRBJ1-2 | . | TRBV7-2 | TGTGCCAGCAGCTTAGTTTACAGGGATGGCTACACCTTC | CASSLVYRDGYTF
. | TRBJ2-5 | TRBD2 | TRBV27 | TGTGCCAGCAGTTTGGGGGGGTCGCGAGAGACCCAGTACTTC | CASSLGGSRETQYF
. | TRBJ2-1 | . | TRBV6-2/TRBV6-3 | TGTGCCAGCAGTTATGGGTTCGGCGTAGCCCTCTACAATGAGCAGTTCTTC | CASSYGFGVALYNEQFF
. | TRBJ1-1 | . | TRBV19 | TGTGCCAGTAGCCCGGCGGCCAACACTGAAGCTTTCTTT | CASSPAANTEAFF
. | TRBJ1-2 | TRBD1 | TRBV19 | TGTGCCAGTAGTCCCCGGGACAGGGGAGATCGTGGCTACACCTTC | CASSPRDRGDRGYTF
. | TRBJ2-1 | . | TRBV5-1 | TGCGCCAGCAGCTTTTTGGTCTCCCAGGGGCAAAACAATGAGCAGTTCTTC | CASSFLVSQGQNNEQFF
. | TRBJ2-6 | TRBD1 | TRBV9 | TGTGCCAGCAGCGTCGGACAGGGGCAGGGCTCTGGGGCCAACGTCCTGACTTTC | CASSVGQGQGSGANVLTF
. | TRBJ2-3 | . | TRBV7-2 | TGTGCCAGCAGCTTACCCGGGGGATCAACGAGGGGTACGCAGTATTTT | CASSLPGGSTRGTQYF
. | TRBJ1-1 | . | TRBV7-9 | TGTGCCAGCAGCTTGACAGCCATGAACACTGAAGCTTTCTTT | CASSLTAMNTEAFF
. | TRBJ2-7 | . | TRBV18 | TGTGCCAGCTCTCCCGGGACAAACTACGAGCAGTACTTC | CASSPGTNYEQYF
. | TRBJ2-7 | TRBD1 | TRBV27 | TGTGCCAGCAGTTCAAGGACAGGGCTCTACGAGCAGTACTTC | CASSSRTGLYEQYF
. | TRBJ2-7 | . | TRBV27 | TGTGCCAGCAGCCAAAATAGCTACGAGCAGTACTTC | CASSQNSYEQYF
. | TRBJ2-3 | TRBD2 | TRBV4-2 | TGTGCCAGCAGAAGATCTAGCGGGGGGGCGACAGATACGCAGTATTTT | CASRRSSGGATDTQYF
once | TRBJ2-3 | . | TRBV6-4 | TGTGCCAGCAGTGACAGGGGTCTCACAGATACGCAGTATTTT | CASSDRGLTDTQYF
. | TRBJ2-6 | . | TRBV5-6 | TGTGCCAGCATCATCATCAGGGGTTCCGGGGCCAACGTCCTGACTTTC | CASIIIRGSGANVLTF
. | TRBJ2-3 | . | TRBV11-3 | TGTGCCAGCAGCTTAGGCGGGACTAGCACAGATACGCAGTATTTT | CASSLGGTSTDTQYF
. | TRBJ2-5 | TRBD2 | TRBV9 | TGTGCCAGCAGCGTAGGCGGGGGGGCGCTTGAGACCCAGTACTTC | CASSVGGGALETQYF
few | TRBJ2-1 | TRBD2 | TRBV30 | TGTGCCTGGAGTGTATTTAGCGGGGTAATCTACAATGAGCAGTTCTTC | CAWSVFSGVIYNEQFF
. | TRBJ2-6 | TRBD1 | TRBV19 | TGTGCCAGTAGTATTGCAGGGGGCCGCCCTGGGGCCAACGTCCTGACTTTC | CASSIAGGRPGANVLTF
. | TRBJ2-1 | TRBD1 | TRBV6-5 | TGTGCCAGCAGCCGTACCGGGACAGGGTGGGATGAGCAGTTCTTC | CASSRTGTGWDEQFF
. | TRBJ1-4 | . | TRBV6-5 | TGTGCCAGCACGGGAGGAACCACAACTAATGAAAAACTGTTTTTT | CASTGGTTTNEKLFF
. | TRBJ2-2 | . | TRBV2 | TGTGCCAGCAGTGGAGTGCAAAACACCGGGGAGCTGTTTTTT | CASSGVQNTGELFF
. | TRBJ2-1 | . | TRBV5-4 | TGTGCCAGCAGCCACTTTTCCCTACCGGATGAGCAGTTCTTC | CASSHFSLPDEQFF
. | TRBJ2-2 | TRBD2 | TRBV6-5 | TGTGCCAGCAGCTATCGGACTAGTCGAACCGGGGAGCTGTTTTTT | CASSYRTSRTGELFF